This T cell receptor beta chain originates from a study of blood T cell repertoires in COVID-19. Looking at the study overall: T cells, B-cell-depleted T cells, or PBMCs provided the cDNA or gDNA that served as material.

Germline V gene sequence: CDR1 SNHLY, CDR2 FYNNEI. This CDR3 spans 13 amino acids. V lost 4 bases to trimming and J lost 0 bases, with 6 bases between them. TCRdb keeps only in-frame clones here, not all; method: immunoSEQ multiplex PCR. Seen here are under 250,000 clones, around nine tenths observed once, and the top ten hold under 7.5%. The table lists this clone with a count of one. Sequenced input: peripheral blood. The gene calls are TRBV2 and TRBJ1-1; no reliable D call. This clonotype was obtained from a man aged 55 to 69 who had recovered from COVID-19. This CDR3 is CASSAKLNTEAFF. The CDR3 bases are TGTGCCAGCAGTGCGAAGCTGAACACTGAAGCTTTCTTT.